This T cell receptor beta chain was found in a study of blood T cell repertoires in COVID-19. Study overall: Donors in the United States, Italy and Spain gave samples during acute or convalescent COVID-19. The cDNA or gDNA used as material had been derived from T cells, B-cell-depleted T cells, or PBMCs.

After removal of 0 bases from V and 4 bases from J, the junction contained 0 bases not matched to a gene. Germline V gives CDR1 ENHRY, CDR2 SYGVKD. CDR3 length equals 15 residues. The authors' processing: Amplifying reference gene primers gave estimates of nucleated cell counts. Profiling relied on immunoSEQ multiplex PCR, and the TCRdb table lists in-frame clones only, not all of them. The D gene and trimming were derived from the DNA, and the V and J assignments and clone size from that table. The sample records fewer than 130,000 clones, 75% to 90% being singletons. This clone was found a few times. Other DNA sequences of this sample code for an identical CDR3.

The gene calls are TRBV10-3 and TRBJ1-2; 12 bases map to TRBD1. The TCR originated in an elderly woman with acute or convalescent COVID-19. Source material: peripheral blood. The DNA of the CDR3 is TGTGCCATCAGTGAGTCGGGACAGGGGGCCTATGGCTACACCTTC. This gives the protein CAISESGQGAYGYTF.